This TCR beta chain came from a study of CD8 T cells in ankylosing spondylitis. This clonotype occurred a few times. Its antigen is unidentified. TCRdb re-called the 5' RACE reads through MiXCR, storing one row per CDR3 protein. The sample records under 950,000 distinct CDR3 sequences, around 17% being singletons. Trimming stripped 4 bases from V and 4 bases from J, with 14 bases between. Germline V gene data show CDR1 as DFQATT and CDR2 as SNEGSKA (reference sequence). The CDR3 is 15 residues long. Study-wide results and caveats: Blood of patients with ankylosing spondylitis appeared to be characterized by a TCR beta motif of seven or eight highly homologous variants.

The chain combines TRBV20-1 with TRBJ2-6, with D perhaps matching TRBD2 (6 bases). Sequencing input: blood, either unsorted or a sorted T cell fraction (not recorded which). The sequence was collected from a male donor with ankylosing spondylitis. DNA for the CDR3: TGCAGTGCTATGCGGGGCGGGGTCGGGGCCAACGTCCTGACTTTC. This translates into CSAMRGGVGANVLTF.